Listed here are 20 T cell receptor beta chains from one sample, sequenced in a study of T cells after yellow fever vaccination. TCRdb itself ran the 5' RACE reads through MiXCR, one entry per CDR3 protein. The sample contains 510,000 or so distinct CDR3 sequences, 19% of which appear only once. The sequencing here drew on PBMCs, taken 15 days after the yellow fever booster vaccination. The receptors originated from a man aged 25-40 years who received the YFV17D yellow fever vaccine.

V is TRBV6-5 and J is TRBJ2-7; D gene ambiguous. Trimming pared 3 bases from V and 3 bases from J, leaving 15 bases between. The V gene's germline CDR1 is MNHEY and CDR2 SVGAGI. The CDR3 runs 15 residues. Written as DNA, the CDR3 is TGTGCCAGCAGTTATATGTCAGAAATCATCTACGAGCAGTACTTC. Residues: CASSYMSEIIYEQYF.

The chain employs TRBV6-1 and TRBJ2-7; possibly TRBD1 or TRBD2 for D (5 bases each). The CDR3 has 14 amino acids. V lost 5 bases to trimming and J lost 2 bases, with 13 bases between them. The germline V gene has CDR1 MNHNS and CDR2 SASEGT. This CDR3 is CASSLFGTPYEQYF. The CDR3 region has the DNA TGTGCCAGCAGTCTTTTCGGGACCCCCTACGAGCAGTACTTC.

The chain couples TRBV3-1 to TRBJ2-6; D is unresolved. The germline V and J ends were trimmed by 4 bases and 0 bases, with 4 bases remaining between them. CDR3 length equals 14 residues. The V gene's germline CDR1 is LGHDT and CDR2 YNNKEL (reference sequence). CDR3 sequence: CASSLLSGANVLTF. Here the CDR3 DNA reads TGTGCCAGCAGCCTTCTCTCTGGGGCCAACGTCCTGACTTTC.

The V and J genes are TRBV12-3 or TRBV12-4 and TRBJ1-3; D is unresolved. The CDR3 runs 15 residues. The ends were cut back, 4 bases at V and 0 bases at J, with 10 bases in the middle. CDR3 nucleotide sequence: TGTGCCAGCAGTTCACCCCTGTACTCTGGAAACACCATATATTTT. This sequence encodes CASSSPLYSGNTIYF.

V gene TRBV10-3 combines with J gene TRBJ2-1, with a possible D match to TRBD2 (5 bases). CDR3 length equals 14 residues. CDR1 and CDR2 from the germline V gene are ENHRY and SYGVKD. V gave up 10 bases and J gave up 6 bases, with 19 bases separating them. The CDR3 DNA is TGTGCCACCCTGGGAGCCCAGGAGGTCAATGAGCAGTTCTTC. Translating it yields CATLGAQEVNEQFF.

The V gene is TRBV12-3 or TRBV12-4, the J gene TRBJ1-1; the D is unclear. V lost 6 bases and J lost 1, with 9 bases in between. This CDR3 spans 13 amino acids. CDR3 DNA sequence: TGTGCCAGCAGGTCCGGTGCGAACACTGAAGCTTTCTTT. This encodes CASRSGANTEAFF.

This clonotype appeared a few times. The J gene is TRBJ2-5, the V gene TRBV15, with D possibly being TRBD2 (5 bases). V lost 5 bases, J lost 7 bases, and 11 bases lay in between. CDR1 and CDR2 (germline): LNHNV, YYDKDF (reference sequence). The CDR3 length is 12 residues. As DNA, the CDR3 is TGTGCCACCAGCTCCTCGGGGAGGACCCAGTACTTC. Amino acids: CATSSSGRTQYF.

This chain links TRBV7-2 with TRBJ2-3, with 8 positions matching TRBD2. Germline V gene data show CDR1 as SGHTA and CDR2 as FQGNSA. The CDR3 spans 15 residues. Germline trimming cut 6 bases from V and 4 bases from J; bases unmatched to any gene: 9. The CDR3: CASRSGSVQPDTQYF. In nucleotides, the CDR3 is TGTGCCAGCAGAAGCGGGAGCGTGCAGCCAGATACGCAGTATTTT.

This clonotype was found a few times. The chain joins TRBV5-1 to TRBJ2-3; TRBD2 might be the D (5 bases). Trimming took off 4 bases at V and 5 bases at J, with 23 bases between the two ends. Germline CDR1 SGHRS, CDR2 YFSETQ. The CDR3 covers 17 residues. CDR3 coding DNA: TGCGCCAGCAGCCGAGACCCCGGCGCGGGTCGTCGAGATACGCAGTATTTT. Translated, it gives CASSRDPGAGRRDTQYF.

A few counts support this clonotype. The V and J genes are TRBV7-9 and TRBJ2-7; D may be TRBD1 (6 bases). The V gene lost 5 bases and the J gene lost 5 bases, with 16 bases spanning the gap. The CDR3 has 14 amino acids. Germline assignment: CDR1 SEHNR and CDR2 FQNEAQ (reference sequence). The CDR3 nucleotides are TGTGCCAGCAGCCGAACAACAGGGAGCGACGAGCAGTACTTC. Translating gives CASSRTTGSDEQYF. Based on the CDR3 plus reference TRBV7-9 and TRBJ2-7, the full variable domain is DTGVSQNPRHKITKRGQNVTFRCDPISEHNRLYWYRQTLGQGPEFLTYFQNEAQLEKSRLLSDRFSAERPKGSFSTLEIQRTEQGDSAMYLCASSRTTGSDEQYFGPGTRLTVT.

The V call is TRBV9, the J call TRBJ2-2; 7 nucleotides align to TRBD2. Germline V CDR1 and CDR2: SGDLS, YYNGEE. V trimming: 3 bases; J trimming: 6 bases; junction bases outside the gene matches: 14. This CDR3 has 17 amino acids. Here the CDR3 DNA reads TGTGCCAGCAGCGACTATGGTGGGGCGGGAGTACCCGGGGAGCTGTTTTTT. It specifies CASSDYGGAGVPGELFF.

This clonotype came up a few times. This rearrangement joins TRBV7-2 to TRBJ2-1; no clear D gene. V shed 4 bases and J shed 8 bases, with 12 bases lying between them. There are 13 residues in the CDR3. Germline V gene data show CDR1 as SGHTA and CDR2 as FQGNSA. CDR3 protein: CASSSVTTYEQFF. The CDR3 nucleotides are TGTGCCAGCAGCTCCGTTACTACCTATGAGCAGTTCTTC.

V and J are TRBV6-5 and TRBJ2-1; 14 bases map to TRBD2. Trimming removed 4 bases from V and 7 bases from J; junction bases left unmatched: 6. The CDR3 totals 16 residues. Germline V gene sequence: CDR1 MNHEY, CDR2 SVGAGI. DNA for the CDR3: TGTGCCAGCAGTTGGGGACTAGCGGGAGACAAAAATGAGCAGTTCTTC. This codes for CASSWGLAGDKNEQFF.

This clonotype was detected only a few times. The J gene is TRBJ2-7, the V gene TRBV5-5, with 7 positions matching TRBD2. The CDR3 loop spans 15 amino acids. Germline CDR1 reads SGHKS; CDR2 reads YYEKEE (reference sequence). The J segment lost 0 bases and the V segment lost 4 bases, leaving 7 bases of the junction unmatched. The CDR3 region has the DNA TGTGCCAGCAGCCAGTTAGCGGGCTACTCCTACGAGCAGTACTTC. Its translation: CASSQLAGYSYEQYF.

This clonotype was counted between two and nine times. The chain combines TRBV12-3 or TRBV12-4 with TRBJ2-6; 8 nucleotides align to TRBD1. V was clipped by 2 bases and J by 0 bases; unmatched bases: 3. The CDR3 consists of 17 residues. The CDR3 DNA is TGTGCCAGCAGTTTATGGACAGGGTACTCTGGGGCCAACGTCCTGACTTTC. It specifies CASSLWTGYSGANVLTF.

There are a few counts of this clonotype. Here the CDR3 DNA reads TGTGCCAGCAGCGAACGGGACAGCCATAACTATGGCTACACCTTC. This gives the protein CASSERDSHNYGYTF. The chain has TRBV7-6 and TRBJ1-2, with 7 bases identical to TRBD1. The CDR3 has 15 residues. The germline V gene encodes CDR1 SGHVS and CDR2 FNYEAQ. After removal of 5 bases from V and 1 base from J, the junction contained 7 bases not matched to a gene. Full variable domain (rest looked up from reference TRBV7-6 and TRBJ1-2): GAGVSQSPRYKVTKRGQDVALRCDPISGHVSLYWYRQALGQGPEFLTYFNYEAQQDKSGLPNDRFSAERPEGSISTLTIQRTEQRDSAMYRCASSERDSHNYGYTFGSGTRLTVV.

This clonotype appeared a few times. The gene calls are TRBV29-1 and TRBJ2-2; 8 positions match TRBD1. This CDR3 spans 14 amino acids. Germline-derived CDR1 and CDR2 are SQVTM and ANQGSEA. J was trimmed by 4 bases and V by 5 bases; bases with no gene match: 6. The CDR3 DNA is TGCAGCGTTTTAGGACAGGGCAGCACCGGGGAGCTGTTTTTT. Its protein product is CSVLGQGSTGELFF.

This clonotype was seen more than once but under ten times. Here the CDR3 reads CSARDPFAGAYEQYF. For the CDR3, the DNA is TGCAGTGCTAGAGATCCTTTCGCGGGAGCATACGAGCAGTACTTC. The chain joins TRBV20-1 to TRBJ2-7; TRBD2 aligns across 7 bases. After removal of 0 bases from V and 4 bases from J, the junction contained 9 bases not matched to a gene. The CDR3 is 15 residues long. Germline values: CDR1 DFQATT, CDR2 SNEGSKA (reference sequence).

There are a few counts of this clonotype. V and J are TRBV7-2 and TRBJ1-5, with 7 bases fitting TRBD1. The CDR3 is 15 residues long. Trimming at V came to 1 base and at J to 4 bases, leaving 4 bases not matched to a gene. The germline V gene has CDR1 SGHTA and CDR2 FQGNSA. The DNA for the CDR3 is TGTGCCAGCAGCTTAGAGGGACAGATTAATCAGCCCCAGCATTTT. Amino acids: CASSLEGQINQPQHF.

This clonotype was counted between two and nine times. The CDR3 coding sequence is TGTGCCAGCAGCACGCGACAGGGTCTAGGAACCGGGGAGCTGTTTTTT. Its translation is CASSTRQGLGTGELFF. The rearrangement uses TRBV9 and TRBJ2-2; 7 nucleotides match TRBD1. This CDR3 contains 16 residues. Losses at the gene ends were 4 bases for V and 5 bases for J; bases not matched to a gene: 11. CDR1 SGDLS and CDR2 YYNGEE come from the germline V gene.